The present entry profiles one T cell receptor beta chain with its context. The antigen is undetermined. These data originate in a study of cytomegalovirus exposure and HLA in healthy donors. The study's findings and limits: It was reported that the classifier diagnosed cytomegalovirus status with high specificity and sensitivity in both the original and validation cohorts. In vitro experiments confirmed that three CMV-associated chains were specific for CMV antigens. The authors listed 150 to 200 TCR beta chains as cytomegalovirus-associated.

Per germline, CDR1 MNHEY and CDR2 SVGAGI. The CDR3 length is 12 residues. Trimming removed 6 bases from V and 11 bases from J, with 16 bases in between. Primers for the PCR totalled 60 Vbeta and 13 Jbeta. TCRdb's copy holds only in-frame clones and misses some; the assay was immunoSEQ multiplex PCR. Of over 90,000 clones in the sample, roughly 80% are singletons; the top ten hold roughly 4%. The rearrangement links TRBV6-5 to TRBJ1-2; possibly TRBD1 for D (5 bases). Sequencing used PBMCs. This receptor was taken from a man in his fifties in good health and CMV-seropositive. The CDR3 region is CASRVQDFPYTF. CDR3 DNA sequence: TGTGCCAGCAGAGTACAGGATTTCCCTTACACCTTC.